Listed below are T cell receptor beta chains from one sample, sequenced in a study of early T cells in non-severe SARS-CoV-2 infection. TCRdb analysed the 5' RACE reads with MiXCR anew, one entry per CDR3 protein. The sample consists of fewer than 90,000 distinct CDR3 sequences, around 15% of them appearing once. Sequences were obtained from whole blood. The receptors derive from an adult who was a healthcare worker with PCR-confirmed SARS-CoV-2 infection or an uninfected control (not recorded which). The CDR3 runs from the conserved cysteine through the conserved F or W. The order of the fields is D gene, J gene, clone size, V gene, CDR3 protein, CDR3 DNA. D genes are given only for firm matches. Clone size is given for some rows only: seen once, a few or many times, or a class if the clone is expanded.

TRBD2	TRBJ2-5	-	TRBV5-4	CASSLGSSGGGKTQYF	TGTGCCAGCAGCTTGGGGTCTAGCGGGGGAGGAAAGACCCAGTACTTC
-	TRBJ1-4	-	TRBV12-3/TRBV12-4	CASSPTGVKKLFF	TGTGCCAGCAGCCCTACCGGAGTGAAAAAACTGTTTTTT
-	TRBJ2-1	few	TRBV7-2	CASSRYTLRQDNEQFF	TGTGCCAGCAGCCGGTACACTCTAAGGCAGGACAATGAGCAGTTCTTC
TRBD2	TRBJ2-5	few	TRBV7-2	CASSLEALGGAQYF	TGTGCCAGCAGCTTAGAGGCACTGGGGGGGGCCCAGTACTTC
-	TRBJ2-6	few	TRBV5-1	CASSSTGRTGANVLTF	TGCGCCAGCAGCTCGACAGGGAGGACTGGGGCCAACGTCCTGACTTTC
-	TRBJ2-5	once	TRBV5-1	CASSLGGWVDQETQYF	TGCGCCAGCAGCTTGGGAGGCTGGGTGGACCAAGAGACCCAGTACTTC
TRBD2	TRBJ2-3	few	TRBV10-2	CASSEAGLGTDTQYF	TGCGCCAGCAGTGAAGCGGGGCTGGGCACAGATACGCAGTATTTT
-	TRBJ2-7	-	TRBV29-1	CSVERQGYEQYF	TGCAGCGTTGAGAGGCAGGGCTACGAGCAGTACTTC
TRBD1	TRBJ2-1	few	TRBV7-9	CASAGTAYNEQFF	TGTGCCAGCGCCGGGACAGCCTACAATGAGCAGTTCTTC
TRBD1	TRBJ1-6	-	TRBV28	CASTRTGVSPLHF	TGTGCCAGCACCCGGACAGGGGTTTCACCCCTCCACTTT
-	TRBJ2-1	many	TRBV5-1	CASSFPSQRGGRDNEQFF	TGCGCCAGCAGCTTCCCCTCTCAACGAGGGGGTAGAGACAATGAGCAGTTCTTC
-	TRBJ1-5	medium-sized	TRBV6-4	CASSGQDGQPQHF	TGTGCCAGCAGCGGCCAGGATGGTCAGCCCCAGCATTTT
-	TRBJ1-6	many	TRBV27	CASSFRTANSPLHF	TGTGCCAGCAGTTTCCGGACCGCTAATTCACCCCTCCACTTT
-	TRBJ2-3	-	TRBV6-2/TRBV6-3	CASSYSGRTTDTQYF	TGTGCCAGCAGTTACTCGGGGCGGACTACAGATACGCAGTATTTT
TRBD1	TRBJ1-5	few	TRBV3-1	CASSPYRGHDQPQHF	TGTGCCAGCAGCCCATACAGGGGGCACGATCAGCCCCAGCATTTT
-	TRBJ2-4	many	TRBV7-9	CASSSSTAKNIQYF	TGTGCCAGCAGCTCTAGTACGGCCAAAAACATTCAGTACTTC
-	TRBJ1-1	few	TRBV7-2	CASRAGQQNTEAFF	TGTGCCAGCAGAGCCGGACAGCAGAACACTGAAGCTTTCTTT
-	TRBJ2-4	-	TRBV5-1	CASSSGPSSDIQYF	TGCGCCAGCAGCTCTGGGCCCTCAAGCGACATTCAGTACTTC
-	TRBJ2-5	few	TRBV6-5	CASSYSGHQETQYF	TGTGCCAGCAGTTACTCAGGGCACCAAGAGACCCAGTACTTC
TRBD2	TRBJ2-7	few	TRBV30	CAWSGRLYEQYF	TGTGCCTGGTCCGGGAGGCTGTACGAGCAGTACTTC
-	TRBJ1-3	-	TRBV20-1	CSDKGSRGNTIYF	TGCAGCGATAAGGGTTCGCGTGGAAACACCATATATTTT
TRBD1	TRBJ1-6	-	TRBV19	CASTRGGASPPHF	TGTGCCAGTACCAGGGGGGGAGCTTCACCCCCCCACTTT
-	TRBJ1-1	-	TRBV21-1	CASSNDVRGAFF	TGTGCCAGTTCGAATGACGTGAGGGGAGCTTTCTTT
TRBD2	TRBJ2-1	many	TRBV20-1	CSVFLAENYNEQFF	TGCAGCGTATTCCTAGCGGAAAACTACAATGAGCAGTTCTTC
TRBD1	TRBJ1-6	-	TRBV29-1	CSVARDRDSPLHF	TGCAGCGTTGCCCGGGACAGGGATTCACCCCTCCACTTT
-	TRBJ2-7	few	TRBV28	CASSFEHRPSRYF	TGTGCCAGCAGTTTCGAGCATCGGCCCAGTCGGTACTTC
-	TRBJ1-6	few	TRBV21-1	CASSESPNGTKDSPLHF	TGTGCCAGCAGCGAAAGTCCTAACGGGACAAAGGATTCACCCCTCCACTTT
TRBD1	TRBJ1-1	-	TRBV5-4	CASRPGQGLPMNTEAFF	TGTGCCAGCAGACCGGGACAGGGACTTCCTATGAACACTGAAGCTTTCTTT
TRBD1	TRBJ2-3	few	TRBV5-1	CASSLAGTGTDTQYF	TGCGCCAGCAGCTTGGCTGGGACAGGCACAGATACGCAGTATTTT
-	TRBJ2-3	many	TRBV5-1	CASSRGGAKDTQYF	TGCGCCAGCAGCCGAGGGGGGGCCAAAGATACGCAGTATTTT
-	TRBJ1-5	few	TRBV28	CASTSDGNRAQHF	TGTGCCAGCACCTCCGACGGGAACAGGGCCCAGCATTTT
-	TRBJ1-2	-	TRBV5-4	CASSHPNYYGYTF	TGTGCCAGCAGCCACCCAAACTACTATGGCTACACCTTC
TRBD1	TRBJ1-1	-	TRBV12-3/TRBV12-4	CASSRDSNTEAFF	TGTGCCAGCAGCCGGGACAGCAACACTGAAGCTTTCTTT
-	TRBJ2-7	-	TRBV7-2	CASSFTWGVAYEQYF	TGTGCCAGCAGCTTCACTTGGGGTGTTGCCTACGAGCAGTACTTC
-	TRBJ1-5	few	TRBV12-3/TRBV12-4	CASTTSTHQPQHF	TGTGCCAGCACCACATCTACACATCAGCCCCAGCATTTT
-	TRBJ2-6	-	TRBV9	CASSPPPGFSGANVLTF	TGTGCCAGCAGCCCCCCCCCGGGATTTTCTGGGGCCAACGTCCTGACTTTC
TRBD2	TRBJ2-1	many	TRBV18	CASSPSSGDYNEQFF	TGTGCCAGCTCACCATCTAGCGGGGACTACAATGAGCAGTTCTTC
TRBD2	TRBJ2-7	-	TRBV6-2/TRBV6-3	CASSLGLAKQYF	TGTGCCAGCAGCCTCGGACTAGCCAAGCAGTACTTC
TRBD1	TRBJ2-5	many	TRBV11-2	CASSPQTGWSQETQYF	TGTGCCAGCAGCCCCCAGACAGGGTGGTCCCAAGAGACCCAGTACTTC
-	TRBJ1-4	-	TRBV12-5	CASGLSPRGRKDEKLFF	TGTGCTAGTGGTTTGTCCCCTCGAGGGAGGAAGGATGAAAAACTGTTTTTT
-	TRBJ1-2	-	TRBV12-3/TRBV12-4	CASSFRVFGYGYTF	TGTGCCAGCAGTTTCAGGGTTTTTGGCTATGGCTACACCTTC
-	TRBJ1-5	many	TRBV7-2	CASSLGDKGTQQF	TGTGCCAGCAGCTTAGGAGACAAAGGAACCCAGCAATTT
-	TRBJ1-6	few	TRBV19	CASNKGGSSYNSPLHF	TGTGCCAGTAACAAAGGCGGAAGCTCCTATAATTCACCCCTCCACTTT